This TCR beta chain stems from a study of cytomegalovirus exposure and HLA in healthy donors (dated by TCRdb to about 2017). Turning to the overall study: In an earlier analysis of some 610 of the donors, 250 to 350 Gb of sequence data and 100 million or so unique TCR beta sequences from about 190 million T cells were reported. On average, approximately 250,000 unique TCR beta nucleotide sequences were sequenced per donor among a few hundred genotyped donors of the cohort, with about 17% of those sequences being non-productive. In a later analysis, previously published TCR beta repertoires from fewer than 750 donors were re-analyzed and high-resolution HLA genotyping was added so that TCR occurrence patterns could be studied. The study used immunosequencing to profile the T cell repertoires of 670 or so subjects and linked those repertoires to cytomegalovirus serostatus. Donor age, sex, ethnicity and CMV serostatus were compiled together with the repertoire data. Every repertoire in the discovery cohort had been generated on one and the same sequencing platform. Class I and class II HLA loci were covered by the typing at four-digit resolution. An earlier analysis of fewer than 750 of the donors used high-throughput TCR beta sequencing to judge whether each TCR beta V gene segment behaved as functional or pseudogenic. The aim of the study was to test whether cataloging public T cell receptors could identify signatures of past pathogen exposure. In a later genetic analysis, genome-wide SNP genotypes for 398 of the 666 donors were used, and that subset was treated as a discovery cohort. Rather than using new phenotypic data, the later analysis identified candidate immune exposures from TCR beta sequences and from how often those sequences occurred across donors. A few DR-DQ haplotypes were handled as single units for association and clustering because linkage in the cohort was strong. An early release covering 550 to 700 HLA-typed donors comprised around 300 gigabases of sequencing data and some 79 million unique TCR sequences. To predict cytomegalovirus infection status, the study combined high-throughput TCR immunosequencing, statistical association of individual TCRs with disease status, and machine learning. Along with the approximately 620-subject first cohort, a separate validation cohort of over a hundred different subjects was used. Typing coverage varied by locus: about 629-630 donors for A, B, C, DRB1 and DQB1; 500 to 550 for DQA1; about 570 for DPA1; 450 to 480 for DPB1. The genetic ancestry cluster associated with self-reported Caucasian donors included 81% of the 300 to 400 genotyped donors.

Comment on this clone: Its antigen target is currently unknown. The record has no base qualities; no much larger clone is one base away.

Libraries were constructed by the immunoSEQ multiplex PCR assay. A mixture of 60 forward primers for TCR Vbeta segments and 13 reverse primers for TCR Jbeta segments was used in the multiplex PCR. The CDR3 region of rearranged TCR beta genes was amplified from genomic DNA by a multiplex PCR assay. On the Illumina HiSeq System, the amplified TCR beta libraries were sequenced as 87-base-pair reads. The paper's data handling went like this. A later analysis counted about 76 million unique TCR beta chains across the 550 to 750 repertoires, and around 12 million of these chains were shared by at least two donors. To remove PCR and sequencing errors, raw reads were error-corrected and collapsed into unique sequences using a nearest-neighbor algorithm that merged closely related sequences. V, D and J gene segments were assigned by aligning CDR3 sequences to IMGT reference sequences. Each retained sequence needed at least a six-nucleotide match to both a V gene segment and a J gene segment. Rearrangements were called productive when the CDR3 lacked stop codons and stayed in frame with V and J; all others were non-productive. CDR3 was defined according to IMGT convention as the region running from the second conserved V-encoded cysteine to the conserved J-encoded phenylalanine. The earlier analysis of about 560 of the donors excluded any sequence lacking an unambiguous match to a single V gene segment. In an earlier analysis of 450 to 700 of the donors, V segments were called functional above 56.7% productive rearrangements and were called segregating when the between-donor standard deviation exceeded 5%. A statistical classification framework was built for diagnosing cytomegalovirus status from the catalog of TCR beta chain sequences. V and J gene assignment, in a later analysis, came from comparing TCR nucleotide sequences with IMGT/GENE-DB human TR gene sequences. Using the TCRdist pipeline, a later analysis assigned CDR3 sequences along with most-parsimonious VDJ recombination scenarios. In a later analysis, each TCR beta chain was defined by its CDR3 amino acid sequence together with its V-gene family, and reads without a unique V-gene family were excluded. To address suspected cross-contamination and a sequencing artifact, a later analysis removed approximately 590 highly shared, low-generation-probability nucleotide sequences. For each public chain, a later analysis derived a clonal expansion index from normalized ranks of inferred template counts within each repertoire. In a later analysis, generation probabilities were computed using a VDJ recombination model fitted to out-of-frame rearrangements, and the results were checked against IGoR. In a later analysis, TCR-TCR, TCR-HLA and TCR-CMV co-occurrence was scored with hypergeometric tests, and a repertoire-size bias correction was applied to TCR pairs. To estimate false discovery rates, a later analysis permuted the HLA or CMV assignments 20 times. In a later analysis, co-occurring TCRs were grouped using DBSCAN, and TCRdist sequence similarity was added for clustering within HLA-allele-positive subsets. Repertoires with fewer than 30,000 or more than 120,000 public chains, plus five repertoires with anomalous nucleotide sharing, were excluded from co-occurrence clustering. TCRdb took over this immuneACCESS table, retaining in-frame rearrangements with V and J assigned. Such tables are incomplete; in checked studies, under half of the missing clones stem from an unresolved V gene, and the remainder is unexplained. The V and J calls and clone size are taken from that table; D and trimming were inferred from the DNA. In this sample the table shows roughly 120,000 clones, around 70% of which occur a single time. The ten largest clones take up 5.4% of the sample.

V is pruned by 3 bases and J by 4 bases, leaving 1 base of the junction without a gene match. The CDR3 goes from the cysteine to the phenylalanine over 14 residues. The kept DNA is CDR3 alone, 42 bases in frame from the first base. The germline V gene supplies CDR1 SGHNT and CDR2 YENEEA. The cohort was made up of roughly 670 healthy bone marrow donors. All cohort members were sampled while nominally healthy, although unrecorded immune exposures were likely present. The donor tested CMV seropositive, placing the donor among the 310 or so seropositive members of the cohort. Each donor provided a peripheral blood sample, and peripheral blood mononuclear cells were used for TCR beta sequencing. Genomic DNA extraction from the blood cell samples was performed with the Qiagen DNeasy Blood Extraction Kit. Results the study describes overall, beyond this receptor: At a false discovery rate of 0.05, a later analysis linked approximately 18,000 TCR beta sequences to specific HLA alleles. The sequencing pipeline was judged likely to have produced a cluster of highly shared sequence variants as a technical artifact. In both the original and validation cohorts, the classifier was reported to diagnose cytomegalovirus status with high specificity and sensitivity. The study listed 164 TCR beta chains as associated with cytomegalovirus. An association between a missense DCLRE1C variant and V-gene and J-gene trimming of TCR beta chains was found in a later genetic analysis and replicated in an independent cohort. In a later analysis, most CMV-associated TCR beta chains were found to appear HLA-restricted, with HLA associations seemingly driven largely by CMV exposure. The 87-base-pair reads could not distinguish some IMGT-functional V segments, including TRBV6-2 and TRBV6-3, so those segments were excluded. Because HLA typing was unavailable for some donors at each locus, only the typed subset was used in association tests. Compared with the approximately 720-donor mean, donors in an Asian-associated ancestry cluster had fewer N-insertions in productive TCRs, according to a later genetic analysis. Correlated functional status among segregating V segments might be attributable to linkage disequilibrium, but an unknown experimental factor could not be ruled out. In a later analysis, several top co-occurrence clusters were reported to appear linked to parvovirus B19, influenza, CMV and Epstein-Barr virus. In a later analysis, TCR association rates were found to vary across HLA loci, with the most associated TCRs seen for DRB1 alleles and the fewest for HLA-C alleles. A further reported finding was that TCR beta sequences accurately predicted the HLA-A and HLA-B alleles for most subjects in the first cohort. According to the authors, the approach could potentially be generalized to other disease states and immunological phenotypes. CMV serostatus was the only immune exposure information available for the cohort. In a later analysis, HLA-associated TCR beta chains were found to be more clonally expanded and to have lower generation probabilities than equally common non-associated chains. In vitro tests confirmed that a few of the cytomegalovirus-associated TCR beta chains recognize cytomegalovirus antigens. Across donors, most TCR sequences were observed very rarely, whereas some public TCRs were present in many individuals. When HLA alleles, especially DR and DQ, strongly co-occurred, attributing TCR associations to individual alleles was difficult. Sequencing depth was assumed to be roughly uniform across donors in the presence/absence analyses, though that assumption may not hold. In an earlier analysis of roughly 560 of the donors, most TCR beta V segments were observed in productive rearrangements about 87% or about 30% of the time, broadly matching IMGT annotations. This cohort had only TCR beta chains sequenced, and the lack of alpha or paired-chain data limited which features could be detected. Because counts were too low, seventeen rarely observed V segments, including chromosome 9 orphons, were excluded from the earlier analysis of a few hundred of the donors.

Material: PBMCs. The TCR originated in a woman between 65 and 79 years old in good health and CMV-seropositive. The chain employs TRBV11-3 and TRBJ2-1; 9 middle bases align to TRBD2. The nucleotide sequence reads TGTGCCAGCAGCTTGGCGGGGGGGTACAATGAGCAGTTCTTC. Translation gives CASSLAGGYNEQFF.